Listed here are 27 T cell receptor beta chains from one sample, sequenced in a study of T cell repertoires in cytomegalovirus infection (dated by TCRdb to between 2017 and 2020). Antigen specificity for these receptors is unknown. What the treatment or condition label conveys for this sample: in vitro stimulation with specific CMV peptide epitopes to enrich CMV-specific T cells. TCRdb lists the instrument as Illumina HiSeq 1500. Through fastp at Q25 and MiXCR, TCRdb rebuilt clones from the public reads, retaining in-frame beta chains. Each entry merges the rows of one CDR3 protein and shows their most common DNA and genes. This sample comprises approximately 990,000 distinct CDR3 sequences, roughly 30% of them detected only once. Together, the top ten hold roughly 13% of the sample. The sample consisted of cultured CD8+ T cells from PBMCs, taken from culture after CMV antigen stimulation. These receptors all stem from a human donor in good health (CMV status not recorded). Some clones in this sample may be carry-over from other donors' samples.

The V gene is TRBV7-2, the J gene TRBJ2-3; no clear D. CDR1 is SGHTA and CDR2 is FQGNSA in the germline V gene. This CDR3 is 12 amino acids long. The V and J ends lost 8 bases and 5 bases respectively, with 11 bases between them. The CDR3 sequence: CASLTYGDTQYF. The DNA of the CDR3 is TGTGCCAGCCTTACTTATGGAGATACGCAGTATTTT.

Worth noting for this clonotype: One end of the junction does not line up with germline, which may come from a read error. CDR3 protein: CASSLYVYNERFF. Here the CDR3 DNA reads TGTGCCAGCAGTTTATATGTCTACAATGAGCGGTTCTTC. The V call is TRBV27, the J call TRBJ2-1; D gene ambiguous. The germline CDR1 and CDR2 sequences are MNHEY and SMNVEV (reference sequence). The CDR3 consists of 13 residues.

The chain joins TRBV5-6 to TRBJ2-3; D perhaps matches TRBD1 (7 bases). Trimming pared 2 bases from V and 5 bases from J, leaving 12 bases between. CDR3 size: 14 residues. Germline V lookup: CDR1 SGHDT, CDR2 YYEEEE. The CDR3 spells CASSFGGGRDTQYF. CDR3 sequence (DNA): TGTGCCAGCAGCTTTGGAGGGGGCAGAGATACGCAGTATTTT.

This sequence joins TRBV4-3 and TRBJ2-3, with D perhaps matching TRBD1 (5 bases). Looked up from germline, CDR1 is LGHNA and CDR2 is YSLEER. The CDR3 spans 15 residues. The V end was cut by 5 bases, the J end by 1 base, with 13 bases between. For the CDR3, the DNA is TGCGCCAGCAGCTCCTTAGGGGCTGGCACAGATACGCAGTATTTT. This gives the protein CASSSLGAGTDTQYF.

The rearrangement uses TRBV5-6 and TRBJ1-6, with 7 bases fitting TRBD1. V lost 3 bases, J lost 4 bases, and 4 bases stayed unmatched. The CDR3 has 15 residues. CDR1 and CDR2 (germline): SGHDT, YYEEEE. Here the CDR3 DNA reads TGTGCCAGCAGCTCTGACAGGGAGTATAATTCACCCCTCCACTTT. Encoded protein: CASSSDREYNSPLHF.

The gene calls are TRBV27 and TRBJ1-6; TRBD1 matches at 8 bases. Losses at the gene ends were 5 bases for V and 7 bases for J; bases not matched to a gene: 13. CDR1 is MNHEY and CDR2 is SMNVEV in the germline V gene (reference sequence). The CDR3 runs 17 residues. This CDR3 reads CASSPRTGRSLNSPLHF. CDR3 DNA sequence: TGTGCCAGCAGTCCTCGGACAGGGCGCAGTCTAAATTCACCCCTCCACTTT.

The chain recombines TRBV6-1 with TRBJ2-1; TRBD1 might be the D (6 bases). The CDR3 runs to 16 residues. V shed 7 bases and J shed 1 base, with 17 bases lying between them. The V gene's germline CDR1 is MNHNS and CDR2 SASEGT. In DNA form, the CDR3 reads TGTGCCAGCATAGGGGCAGGTCAGGGGTCCTACAATGAGCAGTTCTTC. Translation gives CASIGAGQGSYNEQFF.

The chain carries TRBV12-5 and TRBJ2-7; possible D gene TRBD2, 6 bases. The germline gives CDR1 LGHNT, CDR2 FRNRAP. The CDR3 sequence is 14 residues long. CDR3 amino acids: CASGPSGVSCEQYV. The CDR3, as DNA: TGTGCTAGTGGCCCCTCGGGGGTTTCCTGCGAGCAGTACGTC.

This chain uses TRBV6-2 or TRBV6-3 with TRBJ2-1; TRBD2 agrees at 11 bases. V shed 6 bases and J 6 bases; nucleotides not matched to a gene: 16. The CDR3 loop spans 18 amino acids. CDR1 and CDR2 (germline): MNHEY, SVGEGT. The CDR3: CASSFTSGGIFYPNEQFF. CDR3 bases: TGTGCCAGCAGCTTCACTAGCGGGGGAATATTTTACCCCAATGAGCAGTTCTTC.

This clonotype was observed a few times. This chain links TRBV7-9 with TRBJ1-6; D perhaps matches TRBD1 (5 bases). Germline values: CDR1 SEHNR, CDR2 FQNEAQ (reference sequence). The CDR3 is 16 amino acids. Trimming cost V 4 bases and J 7 bases, with 17 bases left between them. The CDR3 here is CASSSPQRGLNSPLHF. In DNA form, the CDR3 reads TGTGCCAGCAGCTCACCGCAACGGGGACTGAATTCACCCCTCCACTTT. The whole variable domain, remainder taken from reference TRBV7-9 and TRBJ1-6, is DTGVSQNPRHKITKRGQNVTFRCDPISEHNRLYWYRQTLGQGPEFLTYFQNEAQLEKSRLLSDRFSAERPKGSFSTLEIQRTEQGDSAMYLCASSSPQRGLNSPLHFGNGTRLTVT.

This clonotype was seen repeatedly, ten times or more. The chain carries TRBV7-3 and TRBJ2-3, with 11 bases identical to TRBD2. V was clipped by 3 bases and J by 5 bases; unmatched bases: 4. This CDR3 has 15 residues. Germline CDR1 reads SGHTA; CDR2 reads FQGTGA. CDR3 DNA: TGTGCCAGCAGCTTGACTAGCGGGGTAAAAGATACGCAGTATTTT. It specifies CASSLTSGVKDTQYF. The whole variable domain, filled in from reference TRBV7-3 and TRBJ2-3, reads GAGVSQTPSNKVTEKGKYVELRCDPISGHTALYWYRQSLGQGPEFLIYFQGTGAADDSGLPNDRFFAVRPEGSVSTLKIQRTERGDSAVYLCASSLTSGVKDTQYFGPGTRLTVL.

The chain employs TRBV27 and TRBJ2-5; 8 bases fit TRBD1. Germline assignment: CDR1 MNHEY and CDR2 SMNVEV (reference sequence). With 2 bases clipped from V and 4 bases from J, the junction kept 15 bases outside the gene matches. This CDR3 spans 18 amino acids. The CDR3 DNA reads TGTGCCAGCAGTTTAAGGGTAGGCAGGGGGCGAGGCAGAGAGACCCAGTACTTC. It specifies CASSLRVGRGRGRETQYF.

This clonotype was counted many times. This chain connects TRBV7-2 to TRBJ2-4; 8 bases fit TRBD1. Germline V gives CDR1 SGHTA, CDR2 FQGNSA. J gave up 1 base and V 4 bases, and 3 bases lay outside the gene matches. This CDR3 is built from 15 residues. CDR3 coding DNA: TGTGCCAGCAGCTCAACAGGGGGGGCCAAAAACATTCAGTACTTC. It specifies CASSSTGGAKNIQYF.

J is TRBJ2-5 and V is TRBV24-1; maybe TRBD1 (6 bases). V shed 5 bases and J shed 5 bases, with 20 bases lying between them. Germline V CDR1 and CDR2: KGHDR, SFDVKD. This CDR3 has 16 residues. CDR3 amino acids: CATSGPTGRDRETQYF. CDR3 coding DNA: TGTGCCACCAGTGGACCGACAGGAAGGGATAGGGAGACCCAGTACTTC.

This clonotype was observed at least ten times. The genes are TRBV7-8 and TRBJ2-5, with a tentative D call TRBD1 (8 bases). The CDR3 consists of 19 residues. Germline V gene sequence: CDR1 SGHVS, CDR2 FQNEAQ. V was clipped by 1 base and J by 2 bases, with 23 bases between them. The DNA for the CDR3 is TGTGCCAGCAGCTTAGATGGAGTGGGGGGGGGACAGGCACAAGAGACCCAGTACTTC. This encodes CASSLDGVGGGQAQETQYF.

Many counts were recorded for this clonotype. The chain uses TRBV7-9 and TRBJ1-1; no reliable D call. CDR3 length equals 17 residues. In germline, CDR1 is SEHNR, CDR2 FQNEAQ (reference sequence). V was cut by 5 bases and J by 4 bases, with 23 bases left in between. The CDR3 sequence: CASSRGSHLRKITEAFF. In nucleotides, the CDR3 is TGTGCCAGCAGCCGAGGAAGCCACTTAAGAAAAATCACTGAAGCTTTCTTT.

A few counts support this clonotype. The chain joins TRBV7-9 to TRBJ1-5; 8 bases are a match to TRBD1. CDR3 length equals 13 residues. With 4 bases clipped from V and 9 bases from J, the junction kept 5 bases outside the gene matches. The germline CDR1 and CDR2 sequences are SEHNR and FQNEAQ (reference sequence). CDR3 in amino acids: CASSYRTGRPQHF. The CDR3 DNA reads as TGTGCCAGCAGCTACCGGACAGGGCGGCCCCAGCATTTT.

This clonotype was detected only a few times. The chain links TRBV7-9 to TRBJ2-3; 7 positions agree with TRBD2. The CDR3 loop spans 16 amino acids. CDR1 and CDR2 (germline): SEHNR, FQNEAQ (reference sequence). V gave up 8 bases and J gave up 1 base; unmatched junction bases: 12. CDR3: CASLSLRDYRTDTQYF. The DNA of the CDR3 is TGTGCCAGCCTCTCCCTCCGGGACTATCGCACAGATACGCAGTATTTT.

The chain has TRBV28 and TRBJ1-1, with D perhaps TRBD1 (5 bases). Germline values: CDR1 MDHEN, CDR2 SYDVKM. Trimming removed 7 bases from V and 2 bases from J, with 17 bases in between. The CDR3 is made up of 15 amino acids. The CDR3 protein is CASNDYRLGNTEAFF. As DNA, the CDR3 is TGTGCCAGCAATGATTACAGGCTGGGCAACACTGAAGCTTTCTTT.

In its sample, this clonotype was seen many times. This chain uses TRBV10-3 with TRBJ1-3, with TRBD1 as a possible D gene (5 bases). With 4 bases removed from V and 0 bases from J, the gap between germline ends came to 10 bases. The germline V gene has CDR1 ENHRY and CDR2 SYGVKD. This CDR3 is 15 amino acids long. The CDR3 nucleotides read TGTGCCATCAGTGGGACATACAGCTCTGGAAACACCATATATTTT. Translated: CAISGTYSSGNTIYF.

The chain couples TRBV9 to TRBJ2-3; 9 nucleotides match TRBD2. With 0 bases clipped from V and 0 bases from J, the junction kept 5 bases outside the gene matches. Per the germline V gene, CDR1 is SGDLS and CDR2 is YYNGEE. CDR3 size: 17 residues. CDR3 sequence reads: CASSVEGTSSSTDTQYF. The CDR3 bases are TGTGCCAGCAGCGTAGAAGGGACTAGCTCTAGCACAGATACGCAGTATTTT. Full variable domain (outside the CDR3, taken from reference TRBV9 and TRBJ2-3): DSGVTQTPKHLITATGQRVTLRCSPRSGDLSVYWYQQSLDQGLQFLIQYYNGEERAKGNILERFSAQQFPDLHSELNLSSLELGDSALYFCASSVEGTSSSTDTQYFGPGTRLTVL.

This clonotype has only one observation. This sequence joins TRBV12-3 or TRBV12-4 and TRBJ1-5; 7 bases fit TRBD1. This CDR3 is built from 14 residues. J was trimmed by 4 bases and V by 7 bases; bases with no gene match: 7. The CDR3 DNA reads TGTGCCAGCAAAGGGACAGAAGGTAATCAGCCCCAGCATTTT. This sequence encodes CASKGTEGNQPQHF.

Only a few counts were recorded for this clonotype. V and J are TRBV7-8 and TRBJ1-1; weak D call: TRBD1 (5 bases). Germline V lookup: CDR1 SGHVS, CDR2 FQNEAQ. Trimming shortened V by 4 bases and J by 0 bases, and 18 bases separated the two germline ends. The CDR3 contains 17 residues. The CDR3 region has the DNA TGTGCCAGCAGCTCGGACAAGCTATCCGTATTGAACACTGAAGCTTTCTTT. As protein: CASSSDKLSVLNTEAFF.

This clonotype was observed at least ten times. CDR3 DNA: TGTGCCAGCAGTTTATCAAGAGGGTACGAGCAGTACTTC. Translation gives CASSLSRGYEQYF. The chain employs TRBV27 and TRBJ2-7; possible D gene TRBD2, 5 bases. With 0 bases removed from V and 4 bases from J, the gap between germline ends came to 7 bases. The CDR3 is made up of 13 amino acids. Per the germline V gene, CDR1 is MNHEY and CDR2 is SMNVEV (reference sequence).

The chain combines TRBV11-2 with TRBJ1-1, with D possibly TRBD1 on 5 matching bases. The CDR3 length is 15 residues. The ends were cut back, 5 bases at V and 2 bases at J, with 15 bases in the middle. CDR1 is SGHAT and CDR2 is FQNNGV in the germline V gene. CDR3 bases: TGTGCCAGCAGCCCCCAGGGACCAACCAACACTGAAGCTTTCTTT. It translates to CASSPQGPTNTEAFF. Using reference TRBV11-2 and TRBJ1-1 for the parts outside the CDR3, the full variable domain is EAGVAQSPRYKIIEKRQSVAFWCNPISGHATLYWYQQILGQGPKLLIQFQNNGVVDDSQLPKDRFSAERLKGVDSTLKIQPAKLEDSAVYLCASSPQGPTNTEAFFGQGTRLTVV.

This clonotype has only one observation. The chain uses TRBV11-1 and TRBJ2-7; D might be TRBD2 (7 bases). Trimming stripped 0 bases from V and 2 bases from J, with 23 bases between. The CDR3 runs 19 residues. The germline V gene has CDR1 SGHAT and CDR2 FQDESV (reference sequence). The CDR3 sequence: CASSLARGDKGFSPYEQYV. CDR3 DNA: TGTGCCAGCAGCTTAGCCCGGGGGGACAAAGGCTTTTCACCCTACGAGCAGTACGTC.

In this sample, this clonotype turned up a few times. The chain couples TRBV27 to TRBJ2-5; D is perhaps TRBD1 or TRBD2 (5 bases each). V gave up 3 bases and J gave up 2 bases, with 13 bases separating them. Germline V CDR1 and CDR2: MNHEY, SMNVEV (reference sequence). The CDR3 contains 15 residues. The CDR3 spells CASSFFQGPQETQYF. The CDR3 bases are TGTGCCAGCAGTTTCTTCCAGGGACCTCAAGAGACCCAGTACTTC.